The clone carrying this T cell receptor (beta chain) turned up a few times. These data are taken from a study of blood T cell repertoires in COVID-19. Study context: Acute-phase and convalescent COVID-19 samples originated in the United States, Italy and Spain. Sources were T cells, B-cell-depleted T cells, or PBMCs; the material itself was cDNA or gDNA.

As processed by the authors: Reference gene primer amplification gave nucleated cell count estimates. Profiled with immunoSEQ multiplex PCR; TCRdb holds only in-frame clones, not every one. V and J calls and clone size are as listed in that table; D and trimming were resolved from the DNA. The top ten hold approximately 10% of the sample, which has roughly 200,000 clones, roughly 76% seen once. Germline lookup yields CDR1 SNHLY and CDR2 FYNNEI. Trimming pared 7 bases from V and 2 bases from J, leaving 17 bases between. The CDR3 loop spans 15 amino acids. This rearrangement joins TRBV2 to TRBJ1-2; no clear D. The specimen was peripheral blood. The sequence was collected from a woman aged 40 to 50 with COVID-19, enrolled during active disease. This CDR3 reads CASTEWAGTNYGYTF. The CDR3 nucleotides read TGTGCCAGCACCGAATGGGCAGGAACAAACTATGGCTACACCTTC.